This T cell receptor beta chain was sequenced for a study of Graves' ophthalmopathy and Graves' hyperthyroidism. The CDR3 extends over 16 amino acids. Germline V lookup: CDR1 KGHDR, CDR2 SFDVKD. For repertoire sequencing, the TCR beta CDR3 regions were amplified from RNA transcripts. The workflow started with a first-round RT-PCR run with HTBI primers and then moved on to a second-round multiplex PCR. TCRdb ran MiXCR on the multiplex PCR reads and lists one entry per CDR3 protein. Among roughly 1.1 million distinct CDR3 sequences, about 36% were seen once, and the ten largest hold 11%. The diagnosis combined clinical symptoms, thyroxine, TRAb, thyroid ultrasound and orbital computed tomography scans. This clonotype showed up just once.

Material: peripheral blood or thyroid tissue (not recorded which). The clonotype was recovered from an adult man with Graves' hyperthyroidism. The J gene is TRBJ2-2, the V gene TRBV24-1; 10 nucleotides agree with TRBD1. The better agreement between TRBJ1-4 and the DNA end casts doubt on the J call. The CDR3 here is CATSDRTGGDLEKLFF. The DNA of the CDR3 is TGTGCCACCAGTGACCGGACAGGGGGTGACCTTGAAAAACTGTTTTTT.